These 32 T cell receptor beta chains were sequenced from one sample in a study of blood T cell repertoires in COVID-19. Sequencing used immunoSEQ multiplex PCR; TCRdb keeps in-frame clones, though not all of them. The sample yields about 140,000 clones, roughly 80% seen once. Sequencing was carried out using peripheral blood. The receptors shown here come from a man in his sixties or seventies who had recovered from COVID-19.

This chain connects TRBV13 to TRBJ2-1; 8 bases agree with TRBD2. The CDR3 sequence is 15 residues long. The V gene end was trimmed by 1 base and the J gene end by 2 bases; junction bases not matched to a gene: 1. CDR1 and CDR2 (germline): PRHDT, FYEKMQ (reference sequence). The CDR3 DNA is TGTGCCAGCAGCTTAGAACTAGCGGCCTACAATGAGCAGTTCTTC. Protein sequence: CASSLELAAYNEQFF.

This clone was seen at least ten times. The chain links TRBV5-1 to TRBJ2-7, with TRBD1 matching 8 bases. Germline CDR1 and CDR2: SGHRS and YFSETQ. V was clipped by 4 bases and J by 0 bases; unmatched bases: 6. The CDR3 length is 15 residues. The CDR3 sequence: CASSIAGQDSYEQYF. As DNA, the CDR3 is TGCGCCAGCAGCATCGCGGGACAGGACTCCTACGAGCAGTACTTC.

The J gene is TRBJ2-2, the V gene TRBV2; tentative D call: TRBD2 (5 bases). V lost 10 bases and J 7 bases, leaving 13 bases between the germline ends. The CDR3 sequence is 12 residues long. Germline lookup yields CDR1 SNHLY and CDR2 FYNNEI. CDR3 in amino acids: CATEGSNGELFF. In DNA form, the CDR3 reads TGTGCCACTGAAGGGAGTAACGGGGAGCTGTTTTTT.

The chain has TRBV5-1 and TRBJ1-2, with D hard to call. The V end was cut by 0 bases, the J end by 0 bases, with 9 bases between. This CDR3 has 15 amino acids. Germline lookup yields CDR1 SGHRS and CDR2 YFSETQ. CDR3 protein: CASSLGRVANYGYTF. DNA for the CDR3: TGCGCCAGCAGCTTGGGACGGGTAGCTAACTATGGCTACACCTTC.

The chain couples TRBV12-3 or TRBV12-4 to TRBJ2-2; the D gene is possibly TRBD2 (5 bases). The germline V and J ends were trimmed by 5 bases and 6 bases, with 10 bases remaining between them. This CDR3 comprises 13 residues. For the CDR3, the DNA is TGTGCCAGCAGTCTACTAGAGCCCGGGGAGCTGTTTTTT. Translating it yields CASSLLEPGELFF.

The chain combines TRBV19 with TRBJ1-2; D remains unclear. The germline V gene has CDR1 LNHDA and CDR2 SQIVND (reference sequence). This CDR3 is 13 amino acids long. Trimming pared 7 bases from V and 8 bases from J, leaving 17 bases between. The CDR3 bases are TGTGCCAGTACCTTCCTAGGAGGGATCGGCTACACCTTC. Translated, it gives CASTFLGGIGYTF.

The genes are TRBV2 and TRBJ1-4, with 8 bases lining up with TRBD1. J was trimmed by 5 bases and V by 7 bases; bases with no gene match: 9. The germline CDR1 and CDR2 sequences are SNHLY and FYNNEI. The CDR3 covers 15 residues. Here the CDR3 reads CASKHWTGQNEKLFF. As DNA, the CDR3 is TGTGCCAGCAAACATTGGACAGGGCAGAATGAAAAACTGTTTTTT.

The chain recombines TRBV20-1 with TRBJ2-1, with 10 bases matching TRBD1. Germline V gives CDR1 DFQATT, CDR2 SNEGSKA (reference sequence). Trimming removed 3 bases from V and 7 bases from J; junction bases left unmatched: 3. CDR3 length equals 13 residues. This CDR3 reads CSASWDRGNEQFF. In DNA, the CDR3 is TGCAGTGCTAGTTGGGACAGGGGAAATGAGCAGTTCTTC.

The chain uses TRBV5-1 and TRBJ1-2, with TRBD1 identical over 7 bases. J lost 8 bases, V lost 5 bases, and 6 bases had no gene match. CDR1 is SGHRS, CDR2 YFSETQ, per germline. The CDR3 extends over 12 amino acids. In nucleotides, the CDR3 is TGCGCCAGCAGTGAGGGGGCGCAGGGCTACACCTTC. It codes for CASSEGAQGYTF.

This chain connects TRBV7-9 to TRBJ2-5, with 7 bases identical to TRBD1. Germline values: CDR1 SEHNR, CDR2 FQNEAQ (reference sequence). The CDR3 loop spans 13 amino acids. The junction had 3 bases not matched to a gene; V was cut back by 4 bases and J by 4 bases. Written as DNA, the CDR3 is TGTGCCAGCAGCTCCCGGGACAGAGAGACCCAGTACTTC. As protein: CASSSRDRETQYF.

The gene calls are TRBV29-1 and TRBJ1-1; the D is unclear. Trimming removed 0 bases from V and 3 bases from J, with 14 bases in between. The CDR3 consists of 15 residues. Germline-derived CDR1 and CDR2 are SQVTM and ANQGSEA. CDR3: CSVEDRWFTDTEAFF. CDR3 nucleotides: TGCAGCGTTGAAGATCGTTGGTTCACGGACACTGAAGCTTTCTTT.

The chain has TRBV29-1 and TRBJ2-3; unclear D gene. The V and J ends lost 4 bases and 7 bases respectively, with 6 bases between them. This CDR3 has 10 residues. The germline V gene encodes CDR1 SQVTM and CDR2 ANQGSEA. The CDR3 nucleotides read TGCAGCGTTGCAGTCCATACGCAGTATTTT. Protein: CSVAVHTQYF.

This rearrangement joins TRBV6-2 or TRBV6-3 to TRBJ1-5; D gene unclear. From germline, CDR1 is MNHEY and CDR2 SVGEGT. This CDR3 comprises 17 residues. With 6 bases removed from V and 3 bases from J, the gap between germline ends came to 21 bases. The CDR3, as DNA: TGTGCCAGCAGCCCTACTGGACGGGGAGTTTACAATCAGCCCCAGCATTTT. This translates into CASSPTGRGVYNQPQHF.

This clone has only one observation. The chain employs TRBV18 and TRBJ2-6; possibly TRBD2 for D (5 bases). V dropped 0 bases and J dropped 2 bases, with 5 bases sitting between them. The CDR3 sequence is 15 residues long. Germline CDR1 KGHSH, CDR2 LQKENI. The CDR3 loop is CASSPPGAGANVLTF. The DNA for the CDR3 is TGTGCCAGCTCACCACCGGGAGCTGGGGCCAACGTCCTGACTTTC.

The V gene is TRBV7-8, the J gene TRBJ1-4, with 10 bases fitting TRBD1. V gave up 5 bases and J gave up 8 bases; unmatched junction bases: 5. Per germline, CDR1 SGHVS and CDR2 FQNEAQ. This CDR3 is built from 14 residues. CDR3 sequence (DNA): TGTGCCAGCAGCGGGGGACAGGGGTGGGAAAAACTGTTTTTT. It translates to CASSGGQGWEKLFF.

The V call is TRBV9, the J call TRBJ2-3; TRBD1 aligns across 7 bases. The ends lost 0 bases at V and 3 bases at J; junction bases unmatched: 10. The germline gives CDR1 SGDLS, CDR2 YYNGEE. The CDR3 sequence is 17 residues long. CDR3 coding DNA: TGTGCCAGCAGCGTAGGACAGGGCCTAAGTTGGACAGATACGCAGTATTTT. It specifies CASSVGQGLSWTDTQYF.

The J gene is TRBJ2-7, the V gene TRBV27; maybe TRBD2 (5 bases). Germline V gene lookup returns CDR1 MNHEY and CDR2 SMNVEV (reference sequence). This CDR3 has 13 amino acids. Trimming cost V 10 bases and J 7 bases, with 20 bases left between them. The CDR3 DNA follows: TGTGCCACCGGACCTGGCGGACCGGGGGAGCAGTACTTC. Translating gives CATGPGGPGEQYF.

The gene calls are TRBV5-1 and TRBJ2-1, with 8 nucleotides matching TRBD2. The CDR3 extends over 15 amino acids. J gave up 5 bases and V 2 bases, and 6 bases lay outside the gene matches. The germline CDR1 and CDR2 sequences are SGHRS and YFSETQ. The CDR3 DNA is TGCGCCAGCAGCTTCTTGACTAGCGATGACAATGAGCAGTTCTTC. It specifies CASSFLTSDDNEQFF.

V usage is TRBV5-5 and J usage is TRBJ2-5, with 13 nucleotides matching TRBD2. V lost 3 bases to trimming and J lost 1 base; unmatched junction nucleotides: 3. The CDR3 runs 16 residues. Per the germline V gene, CDR1 is SGHKS and CDR2 is YYEKEE (reference sequence). The CDR3 DNA follows: TGTGCCAGCAGCTCGAGACTAGCGGGAGGCCAAGAGACCCAGTACTTC. Amino acids: CASSSRLAGGQETQYF.

The chain links TRBV27 to TRBJ1-6, with TRBD1 as a possible D gene (5 bases). CDR1 is MNHEY, CDR2 SMNVEV, per germline (reference sequence). This CDR3 region has 15 residues. Trimming left V 6 bases short and J 6 bases short, with 15 bases between. The DNA for the CDR3 is TGTGCCAGCAGCCGACCACCCGGGGGTAATTCACCCCTCCACTTT. Translated, it gives CASSRPPGGNSPLHF.

This clone was detected ten times or more. V and J are TRBV10-1 and TRBJ2-4; 10 bases line up with TRBD1. The CDR3 has 16 residues. CDR1 is WNHNN and CDR2 is SYGVQD in the germline V gene (reference sequence). Trimming took 3 bases from V and 1 from J; bases not matched to a gene: 3. The CDR3 sequence: CASSDDRGLAKNIQYF. CDR3 sequence (DNA): TGCGCCAGCAGTGATGACAGGGGGCTCGCCAAAAACATTCAGTACTTC.

This chain connects TRBV30 to TRBJ1-1; 10 bases line up with TRBD1. Looked up from germline, CDR1 is GTSNPN and CDR2 is SVGIG (reference sequence). The CDR3 spans 14 residues. The trim removed 2 bases at V and 4 bases at J, leaving 4 bases unmatched. DNA for the CDR3: TGTGCCTGGAGTACGGGACAGGGGAGCACTGAAGCTTTCTTT. Translated, it gives CAWSTGQGSTEAFF.

This chain connects TRBV12-2 to TRBJ2-1; TRBD2 reflects the table's D call only, with no check against the DNA. TRBV12-2 is reported as a pseudogene. CDR3 length: 13 amino acids. In DNA form, the CDR3 reads TGTGCTTACCGCTCAGGAGGCTACAATGAGCAGTTCTTC. This translates into CAYRSGGYNEQFF.

The chain carries TRBV4-3 and TRBJ1-2, with D uncertain. The V and J ends lost 0 bases and 4 bases respectively, with 6 bases between them. CDR1 LGHNA and CDR2 YSLEER come from the germline V gene. The CDR3 contains 13 residues. CDR3 region: CASSQDPSYGYTF. The CDR3 DNA reads as TGCGCCAGCAGCCAAGATCCATCCTATGGCTACACCTTC.

The J gene is TRBJ2-7, the V gene TRBV6-5; a possible D gene is TRBD1 (6 bases). Germline CDR1 MNHEY, CDR2 SVGAGI. This CDR3 is built from 13 residues. V gave up 6 bases and J gave up 7 bases, with 16 bases separating them. CDR3 loop: CASSARGSREQYF. CDR3 coding DNA: TGTGCCAGCAGCGCCAGGGGTTCTCGTGAGCAGTACTTC.

V is TRBV29-1 and J is TRBJ2-7; TRBD2 matches at 7 bases. The CDR3 is made up of 13 amino acids. Per the germline V gene, CDR1 is SQVTM and CDR2 is ANQGSEA. With V trimmed by 4 bases and J by 6 bases, 9 bases remained unmatched. CDR3 amino acids: CSVGGGDPSEQYF. The CDR3 DNA follows: TGCAGCGTTGGGGGGGGAGACCCTTCCGAGCAGTACTTC.

The J gene is TRBJ2-2, the V gene TRBV30, with a tentative D call TRBD2 (6 bases). Trimming left V 0 bases short and J 4 bases short, with 21 bases between. This CDR3 spans 18 amino acids. Germline V lookup: CDR1 GTSNPN, CDR2 SVGIG (reference sequence). CDR3 in DNA: TGTGCCTGGAGTGTAGACCCCCGGGACCTGGGGGGCACCGGGGAGCTGTTTTTT. Its protein is CAWSVDPRDLGGTGELFF.

This clone was counted between two and nine times. This chain joins TRBV29-1 and TRBJ2-7; a weak D match, TRBD1 (5 bases). Germline V gives CDR1 SQVTM, CDR2 ANQGSEA. Between the trimmed V and J ends, which lost 4 bases and 4 bases, there was a span of 14 bases. The CDR3 runs 13 residues. Here the CDR3 reads CSVGGQGGYEQYF. The CDR3 DNA reads as TGCAGCGTTGGTGGCCAGGGTGGTTACGAGCAGTACTTC.

This clone occurred once. The chain uses TRBV27 and TRBJ2-5; no clear D. V was cut by 4 bases and J by 1 base, with 16 bases left in between. CDR1 is MNHEY, CDR2 SMNVEV, per germline (reference sequence). The CDR3 contains 16 residues. CDR3 protein: CASSYEAGTLQETQYF. CDR3 DNA sequence: TGTGCCAGCAGTTATGAAGCAGGAACCCTCCAAGAGACCCAGTACTTC.

The chain uses TRBV6-5 and TRBJ2-2; the match to TRBD1 covers 7 bases. The CDR3 consists of 14 residues. Germline CDR1 reads MNHEY; CDR2 reads SVGAGI. The V segment lost 4 bases and the J segment 4 bases; nucleotides outside the gene matches: 3. Here the CDR3 DNA reads TGTGCCAGCAGTTCGACAGGGAGCACCGGGGAGCTGTTTTTT. Amino acid sequence: CASSSTGSTGELFF.

The V gene is TRBV19, the J gene TRBJ1-6, with unresolved D. CDR3 length: 13 residues. V lost 5 bases and J lost 16, with 18 bases in between. CDR1 is LNHDA, CDR2 SQIVND, per germline (reference sequence). The CDR3 loop reads CASSALDSSRLHF. The CDR3 DNA sequence: TGTGCCAGTAGTGCACTAGACTCCTCAAGGCTCCACTTT. Variable domain in full (rest from reference TRBV19 and TRBJ1-6): DGGITQSPKYLFRKEGQNVTLSCEQNLNHDAMYWYRQDPGQGLRLIYYSQIVNDFQKGDIAEGYSVSREKKESFPLTVTSAQKNPTAFYLCASSALDSSRLHFGNGTRLTVT.

The chain carries TRBV5-4 and TRBJ1-1; 10 nucleotides align to TRBD1. Germline CDR1 is SGHNT and CDR2 is YYREEE (reference sequence). CDR3 length: 16 amino acids. V lost 4 bases, J lost 4 bases, and 10 bases stayed unmatched. CDR3 sequence reads: CASSAGTGDEGTEAFF. CDR3 DNA sequence: TGTGCCAGCAGCGCAGGGACAGGGGATGAGGGCACTGAAGCTTTCTTT.